The clone carrying this T cell receptor beta chain was picked up a small number of times. Antigen specificity is unknown. The data were obtained in a study of T cell responses to AZD1222 COVID-19 vaccine. Some clones are missing from TCRdb's copy, which holds only in-frame ones; the method was immunoSEQ multiplex PCR. Altogether about 120,000 clones are present, roughly 91% being singletons, with the ten largest covering around 5%. Germline values: CDR1 SGHAT, CDR2 FQNNGV. V gave up 5 bases and J gave up 5 bases, with 13 bases separating them. The CDR3 runs 14 residues. Pooling covered second doses at about 4 or about 12 weeks. Study-wide results and limits: The study found vaccine-associated CD4 TCRs spanning spike, dominant at 160-218 and 743-854. Clonal diversity was possibly underestimated, and white British individuals and females predominated among donors. Spike-specific TCR breadth and depth rose after two AZD1222 doses.

This TCR was sampled from an adult who received the AZD1222 COVID-19 vaccine. The specimen comprised peripheral blood, sampled 28 days after the second AZD1222 dose. The chain combines TRBV11-2 with TRBJ2-1; a weak D match, TRBD2 (6 bases). This chain's CDR3 is CASSVGTVNNEQFF. The CDR3 coding sequence is TGTGCCAGCAGCGTCGGGACTGTAAACAATGAGCAGTTCTTC.